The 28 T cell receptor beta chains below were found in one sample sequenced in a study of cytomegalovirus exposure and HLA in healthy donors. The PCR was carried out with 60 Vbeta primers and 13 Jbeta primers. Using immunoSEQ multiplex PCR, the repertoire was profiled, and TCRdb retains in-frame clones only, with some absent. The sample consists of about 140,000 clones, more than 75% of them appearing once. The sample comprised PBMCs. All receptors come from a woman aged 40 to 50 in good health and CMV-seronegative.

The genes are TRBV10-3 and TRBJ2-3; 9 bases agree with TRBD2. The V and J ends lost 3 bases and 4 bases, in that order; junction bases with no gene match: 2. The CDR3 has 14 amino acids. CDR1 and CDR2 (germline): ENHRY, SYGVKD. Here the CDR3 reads CAISDSGGPDTQYF. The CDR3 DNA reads TGTGCCATCAGTGATAGCGGGGGACCAGATACGCAGTATTTT.

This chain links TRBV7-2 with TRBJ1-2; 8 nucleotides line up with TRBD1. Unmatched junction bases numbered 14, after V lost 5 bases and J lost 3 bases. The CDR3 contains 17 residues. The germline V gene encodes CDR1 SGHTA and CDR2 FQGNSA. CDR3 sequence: CASSTRRRAGGDYGYTF. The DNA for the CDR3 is TGTGCCAGCAGCACTAGAAGAAGAGCAGGGGGCGACTATGGCTACACCTTC.

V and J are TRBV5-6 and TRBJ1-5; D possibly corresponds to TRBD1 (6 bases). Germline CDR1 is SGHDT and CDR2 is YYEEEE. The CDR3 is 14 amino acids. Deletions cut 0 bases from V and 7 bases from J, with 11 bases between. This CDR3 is CASSLGQGSQPQHF. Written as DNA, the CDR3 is TGTGCCAGCAGCTTGGGTCAGGGGAGCCAGCCCCAGCATTTT.

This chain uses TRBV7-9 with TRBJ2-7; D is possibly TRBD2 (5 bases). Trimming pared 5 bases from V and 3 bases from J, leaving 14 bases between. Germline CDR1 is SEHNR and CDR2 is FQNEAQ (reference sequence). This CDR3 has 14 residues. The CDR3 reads CASSVDEGFYEQYF. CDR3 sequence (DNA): TGTGCCAGCAGCGTGGACGAGGGTTTCTACGAGCAGTACTTC.

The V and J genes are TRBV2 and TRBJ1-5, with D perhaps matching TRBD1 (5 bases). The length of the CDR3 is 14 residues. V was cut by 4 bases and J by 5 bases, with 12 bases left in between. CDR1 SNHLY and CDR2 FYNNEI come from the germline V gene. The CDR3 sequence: CASSGGTDYQPQHF. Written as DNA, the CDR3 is TGTGCCAGCAGTGGCGGGACGGATTATCAGCCCCAGCATTTT.

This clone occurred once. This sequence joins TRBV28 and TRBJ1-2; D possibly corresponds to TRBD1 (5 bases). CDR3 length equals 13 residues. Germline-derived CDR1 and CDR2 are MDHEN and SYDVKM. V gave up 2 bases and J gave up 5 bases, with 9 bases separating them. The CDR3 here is CASSLQGTYGYTF. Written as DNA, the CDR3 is TGTGCCAGCAGTTTACAGGGAACGTATGGCTACACCTTC.

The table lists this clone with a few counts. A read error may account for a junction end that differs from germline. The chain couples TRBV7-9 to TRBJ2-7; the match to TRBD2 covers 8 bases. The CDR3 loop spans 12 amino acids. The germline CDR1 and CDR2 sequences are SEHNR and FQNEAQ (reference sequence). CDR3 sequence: CSSSLVREGQYF. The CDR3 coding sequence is TGTTCCAGCAGCTTAGTACGGGAGGGGCAGTACTTC. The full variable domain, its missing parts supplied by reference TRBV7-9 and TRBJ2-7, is DTGVSQNPRHKITKRGQNVTFRCDPISEHNRLYWYRQTLGQGPEFLTYFQNEAQLEKSRLLSDRFSAERPKGSFSTLEIQRTEQGDSAMYLCSSSLVREGQYFGPGTRLTVT.

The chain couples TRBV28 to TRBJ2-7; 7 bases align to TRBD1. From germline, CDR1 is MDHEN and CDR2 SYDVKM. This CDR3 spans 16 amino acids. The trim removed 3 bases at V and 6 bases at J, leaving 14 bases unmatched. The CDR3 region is CASSFNRGPGISEQYF. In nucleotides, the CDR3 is TGTGCCAGCAGTTTCAACAGGGGCCCAGGCATTTCCGAGCAGTACTTC.

The CDR3 nucleotides are TGTGCCAGCAGCGTAGTAGCAGCCTCCTACAATGAGCAGTTCTTC. Its translation: CASSVVAASYNEQFF. The gene calls are TRBV9 and TRBJ2-1; D is uncertain. The V gene's germline CDR1 is SGDLS and CDR2 YYNGEE. There are 15 residues in the CDR3. Trimming cost V 0 bases and J 0 bases, with 7 bases left between them.

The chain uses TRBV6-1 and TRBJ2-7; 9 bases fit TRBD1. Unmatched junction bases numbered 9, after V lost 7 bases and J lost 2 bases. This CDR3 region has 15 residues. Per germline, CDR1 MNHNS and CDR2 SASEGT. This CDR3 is CASIDLGQGTYEQYF. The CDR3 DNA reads TGTGCCAGCATAGACCTCGGACAGGGGACCTACGAGCAGTACTTC.

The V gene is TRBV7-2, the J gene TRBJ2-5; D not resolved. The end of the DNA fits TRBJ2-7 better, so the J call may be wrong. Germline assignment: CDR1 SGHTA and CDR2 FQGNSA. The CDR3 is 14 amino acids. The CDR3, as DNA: TGTGCCAGCAGCTTAGCCGTTGCCTTCTACGAGCAGTACTTC. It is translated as CASSLAVAFYEQYF.

The CDR3 loop is CASSPGQVTQYF. The DNA for the CDR3 is TGTGCCAGCAGCCCGGGACAGGTTACGCAGTATTTT. The chain combines TRBV5-6 with TRBJ2-3, with 8 bases that match TRBD1. Germline trimming cut 4 bases from V and 8 bases from J; bases unmatched to any gene: 3. This CDR3 comprises 12 residues. CDR1 and CDR2 from the germline V gene are SGHDT and YYEEEE.

The CDR3 region has the DNA TGTGCCAGCAGCCCCACCCCCGGGACTAGCGGGGGGAGCAGGAGTGAGCAGTACTTC. Translating it yields CASSPTPGTSGGSRSEQYF. V and J are TRBV11-1 and TRBJ2-7, with 15 positions matching TRBD2. The V segment lost 5 bases and the J segment 7 bases; nucleotides outside the gene matches: 18. This CDR3 is 19 amino acids long. Germline V gives CDR1 SGHAT, CDR2 FQDESV (reference sequence).

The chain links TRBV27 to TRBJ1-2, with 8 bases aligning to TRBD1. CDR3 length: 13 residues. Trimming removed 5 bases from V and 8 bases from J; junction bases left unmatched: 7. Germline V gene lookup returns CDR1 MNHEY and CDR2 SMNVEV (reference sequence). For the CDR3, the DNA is TGTGCCAGCAGTACTCTGACAGGGGTCGGCTACACCTTC. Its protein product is CASSTLTGVGYTF.

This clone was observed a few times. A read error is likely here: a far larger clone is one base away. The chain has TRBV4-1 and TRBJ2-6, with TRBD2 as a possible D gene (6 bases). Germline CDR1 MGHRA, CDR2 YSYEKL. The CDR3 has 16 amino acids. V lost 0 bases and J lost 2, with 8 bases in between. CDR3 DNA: TGCGCCAGCAGCCAAGATGGAGGGGCTGGGGCCAACGTCCTGACTTTC. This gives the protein CASSQDGGAGANVLTF.

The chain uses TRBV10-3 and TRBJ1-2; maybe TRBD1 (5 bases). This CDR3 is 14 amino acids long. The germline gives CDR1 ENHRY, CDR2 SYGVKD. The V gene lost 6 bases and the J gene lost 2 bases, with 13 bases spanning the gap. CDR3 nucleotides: TGTGCCATCAGCCTTCGGGCAGGGAACTATGGCTACACCTTC. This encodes CAISLRAGNYGYTF.

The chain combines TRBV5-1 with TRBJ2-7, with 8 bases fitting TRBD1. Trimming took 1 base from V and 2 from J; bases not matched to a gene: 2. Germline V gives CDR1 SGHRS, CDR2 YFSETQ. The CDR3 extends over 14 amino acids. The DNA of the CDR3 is TGCGCCAGCAGCTTGTCGACAGGGGCCTACGAGCAGTACTTC. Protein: CASSLSTGAYEQYF.

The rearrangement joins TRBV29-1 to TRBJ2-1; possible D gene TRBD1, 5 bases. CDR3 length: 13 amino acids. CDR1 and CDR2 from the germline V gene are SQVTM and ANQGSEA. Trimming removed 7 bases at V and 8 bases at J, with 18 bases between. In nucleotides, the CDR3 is TGCAGCGCCCGACGCAGGTTAGGGGATGAGCAGTTCTTC. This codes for CSARRRLGDEQFF.

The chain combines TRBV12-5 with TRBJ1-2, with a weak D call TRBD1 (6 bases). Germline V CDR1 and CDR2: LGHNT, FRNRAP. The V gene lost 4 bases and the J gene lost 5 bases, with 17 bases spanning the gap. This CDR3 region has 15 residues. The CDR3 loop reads CASGSPETGRYGYTF. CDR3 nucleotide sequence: TGTGCTAGTGGTTCTCCAGAAACAGGGAGATATGGCTACACCTTC. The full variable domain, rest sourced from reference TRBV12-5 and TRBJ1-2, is DARVTQTPRHKVTEMGQEVTMRCQPILGHNTVFWYRQTMMQGLELLAYFRNRAPLDDSGMPKDRFSAEMPDATLATLKIQPSEPRDSAVYFCASGSPETGRYGYTFGSGTRLTVV.

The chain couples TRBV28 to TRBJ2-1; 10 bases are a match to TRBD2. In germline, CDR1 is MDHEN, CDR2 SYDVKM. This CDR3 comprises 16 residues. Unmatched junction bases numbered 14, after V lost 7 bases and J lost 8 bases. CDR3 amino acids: CASTLQLAGLSYEQFF. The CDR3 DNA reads TGTGCCAGCACTCTTCAACTAGCGGGATTGTCCTATGAGCAGTTCTTC.

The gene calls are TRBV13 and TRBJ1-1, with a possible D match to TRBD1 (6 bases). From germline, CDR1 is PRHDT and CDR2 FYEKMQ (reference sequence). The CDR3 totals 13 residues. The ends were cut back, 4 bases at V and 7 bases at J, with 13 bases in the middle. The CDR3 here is CASSSRGPHEAFF. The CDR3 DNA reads TGTGCCAGCAGCTCCAGGGGCCCGCATGAAGCTTTCTTT.

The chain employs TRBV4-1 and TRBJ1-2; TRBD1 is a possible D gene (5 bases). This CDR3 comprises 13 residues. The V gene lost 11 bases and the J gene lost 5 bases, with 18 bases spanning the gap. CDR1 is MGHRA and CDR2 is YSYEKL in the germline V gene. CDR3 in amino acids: CASRGGYSYGYTF. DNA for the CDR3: TGCGCCTCTCGCGGGGGGTATTCATATGGCTACACCTTC.

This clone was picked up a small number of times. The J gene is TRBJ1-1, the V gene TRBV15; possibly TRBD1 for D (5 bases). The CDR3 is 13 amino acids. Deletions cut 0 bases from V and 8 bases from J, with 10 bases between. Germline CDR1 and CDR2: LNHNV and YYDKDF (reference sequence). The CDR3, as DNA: TGTGCCACCAGCAGAGATGCGGGGGACGAAGCTTTCTTT. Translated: CATSRDAGDEAFF.

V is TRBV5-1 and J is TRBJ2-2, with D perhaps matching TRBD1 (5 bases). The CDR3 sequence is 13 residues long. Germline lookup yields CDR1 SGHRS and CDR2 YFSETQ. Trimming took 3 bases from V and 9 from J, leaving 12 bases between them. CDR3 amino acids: CASSSRVTWELFF. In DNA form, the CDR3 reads TGCGCCAGCAGCTCCAGGGTTACCTGGGAGCTGTTTTTT.

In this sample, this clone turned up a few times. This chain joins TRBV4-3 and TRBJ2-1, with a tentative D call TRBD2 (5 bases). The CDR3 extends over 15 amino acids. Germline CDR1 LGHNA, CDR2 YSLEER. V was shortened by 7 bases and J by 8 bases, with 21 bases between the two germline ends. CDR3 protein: CASKIWPSEGHEQFF. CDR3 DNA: TGCGCCAGCAAGATTTGGCCCTCAGAGGGCCATGAGCAGTTCTTC.

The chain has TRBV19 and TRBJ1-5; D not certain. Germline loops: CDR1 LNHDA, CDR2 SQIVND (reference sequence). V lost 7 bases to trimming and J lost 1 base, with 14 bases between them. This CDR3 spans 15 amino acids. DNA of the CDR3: TGTGCCAGTACAGAACGCCTCATAAGCAATCAGCCCCAGCATTTT. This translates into CASTERLISNQPQHF.

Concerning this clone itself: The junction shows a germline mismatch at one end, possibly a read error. This CDR3 is CSSSLGEYGYTF. The CDR3 coding sequence is TGTTCCAGCAGCTTGGGCGAGTATGGCTACACCTTC. V gene TRBV7-9 combines with J gene TRBJ1-2; D is ambiguous. CDR3 length: 12 amino acids. Looked up from germline, CDR1 is SEHNR and CDR2 is FQNEAQ (reference sequence).

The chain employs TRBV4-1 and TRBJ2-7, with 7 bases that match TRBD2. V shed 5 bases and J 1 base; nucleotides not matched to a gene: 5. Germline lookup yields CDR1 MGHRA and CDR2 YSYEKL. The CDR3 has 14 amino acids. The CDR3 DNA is TGCGCCAGCAGCACGGGACTACTTTCCTACGAGCAGTACTTC. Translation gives CASSTGLLSYEQYF.